Listed below are T cell receptor beta chains from one sample, sequenced in a study of T-cell reconstitution after alpha-beta-depleted transplantation in children. TCRdb reprocessed the PCR reads via MiXCR and lists one record per CDR3 protein. The sample records 120,000 or so distinct CDR3 sequences, approximately 22% being singletons. Specimen: PBMCs, mostly from graft donor cells, collected 180 days after TCRalphabeta/CD19-depleted stem cell transplant. These receptors came from a male patient under 10 years old who had a stem cell transplant for chronic granulomatous disease, so the T cells may come from the graft donor. Both conserved end residues are part of each CDR3. The D gene is left open where the match is weak. Some rows have no size entry. The others give once, few or many, or a class for an expanded clone.

j_call: TRBJ2-1; clone_size: many; v_call: TRBV5-1; d_call: TRBD2; cdr3_nt: TGCGCCAGCAGCATTTCACTAGCGGGAGGGCCTGAAAATGAGCAGTTCTTC; cdr3_aa: CASSISLAGGPENEQFF
j_call: TRBJ2-3; clone_size: few; v_call: TRBV10-3; d_call: TRBD1; cdr3_nt: TGTGCCATCAGAGACCCGGGACAGACCACAGATACGCAGTATTTT; cdr3_aa: CAIRDPGQTTDTQYF
j_call: TRBJ2-7; clone_size: -; v_call: TRBV12-3/TRBV12-4; d_call: -; cdr3_nt: TGTGCCAGCAGTTTGTCTAGCGCCAGCTCCTACGAGCAGTACTTC; cdr3_aa: CASSLSSASSYEQYF
j_call: TRBJ2-1; clone_size: few; v_call: TRBV20-1; d_call: TRBD2; cdr3_nt: TGCAGTGCTATTCCAGCTAGCGGGCTACACAATGAGCAGTTCTTC; cdr3_aa: CSAIPASGLHNEQFF
j_call: TRBJ1-2; clone_size: many; v_call: TRBV20-1; d_call: -; cdr3_nt: TGCAGTGCTAGAGTGATGGGACAAAAGAACTATGGCTACACCTTC; cdr3_aa: CSARVMGQKNYGYTF
j_call: TRBJ2-2; clone_size: many; v_call: TRBV6-4; d_call: -; cdr3_nt: TGTGCCAGCAGTGAGGGGGACACCGGGGAGCTGTTTTTT; cdr3_aa: CASSEGDTGELFF
j_call: TRBJ2-2; clone_size: few; v_call: TRBV6-5; d_call: TRBD1; cdr3_nt: TGTGCCAGCAGTCGAGGGACAGGGGGCGCAACCGGGGAGCTGTTTTTT; cdr3_aa: CASSRGTGGATGELFF
j_call: TRBJ2-5; clone_size: few; v_call: TRBV12-3/TRBV12-4; d_call: -; cdr3_nt: TGTGCCAGCGGGAGAAATCAAGAGACCCAGTACTTC; cdr3_aa: CASGRNQETQYF
j_call: TRBJ2-5; clone_size: few; v_call: TRBV20-1; d_call: -; cdr3_nt: TGCAGTGCTAGAAAAGACCAAGAGACCCAGTACTTC; cdr3_aa: CSARKDQETQYF
j_call: TRBJ2-3; clone_size: many; v_call: TRBV4-2; d_call: -; cdr3_nt: TGTGCCAGCAGCCAAGATGGAGGGGGCGTCACAGATACGCAGTATTTT; cdr3_aa: CASSQDGGGVTDTQYF
j_call: TRBJ2-3; clone_size: -; v_call: TRBV12-3/TRBV12-4; d_call: TRBD2; cdr3_nt: TGTGCCAGCAGTTCGGGACTAGCGGGACTCACAGATACGCAGTATTTT; cdr3_aa: CASSSGLAGLTDTQYF
j_call: TRBJ1-1; clone_size: -; v_call: TRBV20-1; d_call: TRBD1; cdr3_nt: TGCAGTGCTAGAGATGGAGGGGGCGACACTGAAGCTTTCTTT; cdr3_aa: CSARDGGGDTEAFF
j_call: TRBJ2-4; clone_size: -; v_call: TRBV29-1; d_call: TRBD2; cdr3_nt: TGCAGCGTTGGGGGGACTAGCGGGCTAGCCAAAAACATTCAGTACTTC; cdr3_aa: CSVGGTSGLAKNIQYF
j_call: TRBJ2-5; clone_size: -; v_call: TRBV10-3; d_call: -; cdr3_nt: TGTGCCGCCGGGGCAGAAGAGACCCAGTACTTC; cdr3_aa: CAAGAEETQYF
j_call: TRBJ2-3; clone_size: many; v_call: TRBV5-1; d_call: TRBD2; cdr3_nt: TGCGCCAGCAGCCCGGATTGGACTAGCGGATTCACAGATACGCAGTATTTT; cdr3_aa: CASSPDWTSGFTDTQYF
j_call: TRBJ2-3; clone_size: -; v_call: TRBV29-1; d_call: -; cdr3_nt: TGCAGCGTTTCCCGGGGAGCGACGAGCACAGATACGCAGTATTTT; cdr3_aa: CSVSRGATSTDTQYF
j_call: TRBJ1-2; clone_size: -; v_call: TRBV19; d_call: -; cdr3_nt: TGTGCCAGTAGGGGCTTACCCCCGGTACAGCATTATGGCTACACCTTC; cdr3_aa: CASRGLPPVQHYGYTF
j_call: TRBJ2-5; clone_size: many; v_call: TRBV20-1; d_call: TRBD2; cdr3_nt: TGCAGTGCTATGCTAGCGGGAGGACAAGAGACCCAGTACTTC; cdr3_aa: CSAMLAGGQETQYF
j_call: TRBJ2-7; clone_size: many; v_call: TRBV5-1; d_call: -; cdr3_nt: TGCGCCAGCGGAAACCCCGGGACCTACGAGCAGTACTTC; cdr3_aa: CASGNPGTYEQYF
j_call: TRBJ1-2; clone_size: many; v_call: TRBV12-3/TRBV12-4; d_call: -; cdr3_nt: TGTGCCAGCAGTTCCGACCGCAACTATGGCTACACCTTC; cdr3_aa: CASSSDRNYGYTF
j_call: TRBJ2-1; clone_size: many; v_call: TRBV7-6; d_call: TRBD1; cdr3_nt: TGTGCCAGCAGCTTCATACAGGGGGTATTCAATGAGCAGTTCTTC; cdr3_aa: CASSFIQGVFNEQFF
j_call: TRBJ2-1; clone_size: many; v_call: TRBV20-1; d_call: -; cdr3_nt: TGCAGTGCTAGAGTATCCGACAATGAGCAGTTCTTC; cdr3_aa: CSARVSDNEQFF
j_call: TRBJ2-3; clone_size: few; v_call: TRBV20-1; d_call: TRBD2; cdr3_nt: TGCAGTGCCTCCGGGACTAGCGGGGGGACAGATACGCAGTATTTT; cdr3_aa: CSASGTSGGTDTQYF
j_call: TRBJ2-3; clone_size: many; v_call: TRBV20-1; d_call: -; cdr3_nt: TGCAGTGCTAGAGATACAACGGATACGCAGTATTTT; cdr3_aa: CSARDTTDTQYF
j_call: TRBJ2-5; clone_size: once; v_call: TRBV15; d_call: -; cdr3_nt: TGTGCCACCAGCAGACCTCAGGTCGAAGAGACCCAGTACTTC; cdr3_aa: CATSRPQVEETQYF
j_call: TRBJ2-3; clone_size: many; v_call: TRBV29-1; d_call: TRBD2; cdr3_nt: TGCAGCGCCGTGACTAGCGGGAGAGTTACGCAGTATTTT; cdr3_aa: CSAVTSGRVTQYF
j_call: TRBJ2-3; clone_size: many; v_call: TRBV3-1; d_call: TRBD1; cdr3_nt: TGTGCCAGCAGAAACAGGGGTGGCACAGATACGCAGTATTTT; cdr3_aa: CASRNRGGTDTQYF
j_call: TRBJ2-7; clone_size: medium-sized; v_call: TRBV5-1; d_call: TRBD1; cdr3_nt: TGCGCCAGCAGCTTGCGGGGACAGGGGGCTTACGAGCAGTACTTC; cdr3_aa: CASSLRGQGAYEQYF
j_call: TRBJ1-5; clone_size: many; v_call: TRBV12-3/TRBV12-4; d_call: -; cdr3_nt: TGTGCCAGCAGTTTGGGTCATGGGGAGGTCGGTCAGCCCCAGCATTTT; cdr3_aa: CASSLGHGEVGQPQHF
j_call: TRBJ2-4; clone_size: few; v_call: TRBV27; d_call: -; cdr3_nt: TGTGCCAGCAGTTTCCTCGACGGCCTAGCCAAAAACATTCAGTACTTC; cdr3_aa: CASSFLDGLAKNIQYF
j_call: TRBJ1-3; clone_size: many; v_call: TRBV20-1; d_call: -; cdr3_nt: TGCAGTGCTAGCATGGGAGTTGGAAACACCATATATTTT; cdr3_aa: CSASMGVGNTIYF
j_call: TRBJ2-1; clone_size: -; v_call: TRBV10-3; d_call: TRBD1; cdr3_nt: TGTGCCATCAGGGCCCGGGACAGTCCTTACAATGAGCAGTTCTTC; cdr3_aa: CAIRARDSPYNEQFF
j_call: TRBJ2-1; clone_size: many; v_call: TRBV20-1; d_call: TRBD2; cdr3_nt: TGCAGTGCTAGTGCTAGCGGGAGCGGCAATGAGCAGTTCTTC; cdr3_aa: CSASASGSGNEQFF
j_call: TRBJ2-5; clone_size: -; v_call: TRBV9; d_call: TRBD1; cdr3_nt: TGTGCCAGCAGCGCCCGTTCCGGGACAGGGAGCCAAGAGACCCAGTACTTC; cdr3_aa: CASSARSGTGSQETQYF
j_call: TRBJ2-7; clone_size: many; v_call: TRBV2; d_call: TRBD1; cdr3_nt: TGTGCCAGCACCAACCGGGACAGGGTACACGAGCAGTACTTC; cdr3_aa: CASTNRDRVHEQYF
j_call: TRBJ2-2; clone_size: many; v_call: TRBV7-3; d_call: -; cdr3_nt: TGTGCCAGCAGTCCAGTCCCTCTAGGGACGGGGGAGCTGTTTTTT; cdr3_aa: CASSPVPLGTGELFF
j_call: TRBJ1-1; clone_size: many; v_call: TRBV7-2; d_call: TRBD1; cdr3_nt: TGTGCCAGCAGCCCGAATCCAGGGGGATGGACTGAAGCTTTCTTT; cdr3_aa: CASSPNPGGWTEAFF
j_call: TRBJ1-1; clone_size: -; v_call: TRBV5-1; d_call: -; cdr3_nt: TGCGCCAGCAGCTTGACAGGGTTTATGAACACTGAAGCTTTCTTT; cdr3_aa: CASSLTGFMNTEAFF
j_call: TRBJ2-3; clone_size: many; v_call: TRBV20-1; d_call: TRBD2; cdr3_nt: TGCAGTGCTAATACCCCGACTAGCGGGAGCGCAGATACGCAGTATTTT; cdr3_aa: CSANTPTSGSADTQYF
j_call: TRBJ2-1; clone_size: -; v_call: TRBV7-3; d_call: TRBD2; cdr3_nt: TGTGCCAGCAGCATAACTAGCGGGCTCGACAATGAGCAGTTCTTC; cdr3_aa: CASSITSGLDNEQFF
j_call: TRBJ2-5; clone_size: -; v_call: TRBV15; d_call: TRBD2; cdr3_nt: TGTGCCACCAGCAGAGAATTGGGGGGTTGGGGGGGAGAGACCCAGTACTTC; cdr3_aa: CATSRELGGWGGETQYF
j_call: TRBJ1-5; clone_size: -; v_call: TRBV14; d_call: -; cdr3_nt: TGTGCCAGCAGCCGGACGTTCGGGGGCGGCAATCAGCCCCAGCATTTT; cdr3_aa: CASSRTFGGGNQPQHF
j_call: TRBJ2-7; clone_size: -; v_call: TRBV27; d_call: TRBD1; cdr3_nt: TGTGCCAGCAGTTCCGAGCCGGGACAGAGCTCCTACGAGCAGTACTTC; cdr3_aa: CASSSEPGQSSYEQYF
j_call: TRBJ1-1; clone_size: -; v_call: TRBV18; d_call: -; cdr3_nt: TGTGCCAGCTCACACCCCGGGGCTGAAGCTTTCTTT; cdr3_aa: CASSHPGAEAFF